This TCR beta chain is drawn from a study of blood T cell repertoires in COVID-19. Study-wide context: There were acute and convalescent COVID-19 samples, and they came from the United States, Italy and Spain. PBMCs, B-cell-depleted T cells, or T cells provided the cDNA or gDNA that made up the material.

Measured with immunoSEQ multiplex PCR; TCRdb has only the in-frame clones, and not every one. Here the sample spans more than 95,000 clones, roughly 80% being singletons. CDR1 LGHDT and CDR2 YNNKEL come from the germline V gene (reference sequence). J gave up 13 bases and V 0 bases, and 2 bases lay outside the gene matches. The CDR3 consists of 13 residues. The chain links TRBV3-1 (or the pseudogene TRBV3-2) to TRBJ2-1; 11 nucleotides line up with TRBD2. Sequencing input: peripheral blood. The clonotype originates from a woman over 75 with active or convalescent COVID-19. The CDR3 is CASSQEGLADQFF. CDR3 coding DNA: TGTGCCAGCAGCCAAGAGGGACTAGCGGACCAGTTCTTC.